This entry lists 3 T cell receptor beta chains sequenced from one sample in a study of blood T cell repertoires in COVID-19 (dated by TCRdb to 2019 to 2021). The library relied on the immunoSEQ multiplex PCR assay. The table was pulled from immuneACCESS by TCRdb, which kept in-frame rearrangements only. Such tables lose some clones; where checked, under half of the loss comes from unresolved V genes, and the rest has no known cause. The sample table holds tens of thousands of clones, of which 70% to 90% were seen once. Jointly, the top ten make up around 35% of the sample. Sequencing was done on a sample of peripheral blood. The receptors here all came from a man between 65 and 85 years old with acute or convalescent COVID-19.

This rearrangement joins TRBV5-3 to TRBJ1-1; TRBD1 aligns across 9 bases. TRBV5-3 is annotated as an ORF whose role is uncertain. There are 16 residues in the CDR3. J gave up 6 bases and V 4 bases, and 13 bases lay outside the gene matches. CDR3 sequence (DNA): TGTGCCAGAAGCGGGGACAGGGTTCAATTTCGGGCTGAAGCTTTCTTT. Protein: CARSGDRVQFRAEAFF.

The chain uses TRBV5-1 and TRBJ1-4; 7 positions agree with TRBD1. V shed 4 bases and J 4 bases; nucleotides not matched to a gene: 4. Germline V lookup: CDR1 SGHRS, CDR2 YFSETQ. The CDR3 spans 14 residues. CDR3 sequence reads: CASSKGQINEKLFF. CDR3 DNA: TGCGCCAGCAGCAAGGGACAGATTAATGAAAAACTGTTTTTT.

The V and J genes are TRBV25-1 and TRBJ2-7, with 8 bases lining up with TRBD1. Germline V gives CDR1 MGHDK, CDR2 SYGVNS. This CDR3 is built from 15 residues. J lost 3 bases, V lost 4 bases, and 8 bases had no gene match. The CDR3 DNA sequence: TGTGCCAGCAGTGGGACAGGGCGGGCCGGCTACGAGCAGTACTTC. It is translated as CASSGTGRAGYEQYF.